Presented here are 21 T cell receptor beta chains from one specimen sequenced in a study of T cell repertoires in cytomegalovirus infection. A single record per CDR3 protein comes from TCRdb applying MiXCR to the reads. There are some 700,000 distinct CDR3 sequences in the sample; around a third occur only once, and 15% to 20% lies in the top ten. The antigens these receptors bind are not known. Sequences were derived from cultured PBMCs, sampled from culture after CMV antigen stimulation. Receptors originate from a human donor in good health (CMV status not recorded). Some clones in this sample may be carry-over from other donors' samples.

In this sample, this clonotype turned up once. In nucleotides, the CDR3 is TGCGCCAGCAGCCAAGATCGGGCCGCGGGACTAGCGTTTACGGATACGCAGTATTTT. Its translation is CASSQDRAAGLAFTDTQYF. The V and J genes are TRBV4-3 and TRBJ2-3; TRBD2 agrees at 10 bases. Looked up from germline, CDR1 is LGHNA and CDR2 is YSLEER. Unmatched junction bases numbered 15, after V lost 0 bases and J lost 6 bases. CDR3 length: 19 residues.

The chain has TRBV7-9 and TRBJ2-7, with D possibly being TRBD2 (6 bases). CDR1 SEHNR and CDR2 FQNEAQ come from the germline V gene (reference sequence). The V end was cut by 7 bases, the J end by 3 bases, with 13 bases between. CDR3 size: 13 residues. The CDR3 here is CASTMRGLYEQYF. DNA for the CDR3: TGTGCCAGCACCATGCGGGGTCTCTACGAGCAGTACTTC.

This clonotype has only one observation. The rearrangement joins TRBV20-1 to TRBJ1-5; D is possibly TRBD1 (5 bases). V dropped 5 bases and J dropped 2 bases, with 13 bases sitting between them. The CDR3 loop spans 14 amino acids. Looked up from germline, CDR1 is DFQATT and CDR2 is SNEGSKA (reference sequence). The CDR3: CSARSEGGNQPQHF. CDR3 sequence (DNA): TGCAGTGCTCGCTCCGAAGGGGGCAATCAGCCCCAGCATTTT.

This clonotype was counted once. This chain connects TRBV6-8 to TRBJ1-3; D gene ambiguous. Between the trimmed V and J ends, which lost 0 bases and 0 bases, there was a span of 6 bases. The CDR3 consists of 15 residues. The germline CDR1 and CDR2 sequences are MNHGY and SAAAGT. Here the CDR3 reads CASSYSGNSGNTIYF. The CDR3 coding sequence is TGTGCCAGCAGTTACTCGGGAAACTCTGGAAACACCATATATTTT.

V usage is TRBV20-1 and J usage is TRBJ1-5; weak D call: TRBD1 (5 bases). This CDR3 spans 15 amino acids. Germline lookup yields CDR1 DFQATT and CDR2 SNEGSKA (reference sequence). Trimming removed 0 bases at V and 0 bases at J, with 9 bases between. CDR3 in DNA: TGCAGTGCTAGAGATCAGGGTTATAGCAATCAGCCCCAGCATTTT. It encodes CSARDQGYSNQPQHF.

This clonotype has just a few counts. The chain joins TRBV4-1 to TRBJ1-1, with 7 bases that match TRBD1. The CDR3 has 15 residues. From germline, CDR1 is MGHRA and CDR2 YSYEKL. V lost 1 base and J lost 1; bases outside the gene matches: 3. CDR3 region: CASSQGPGGNTEAFF. CDR3 bases: TGCGCCAGCAGCCAAGGTCCAGGGGGGAACACTGAAGCTTTCTTT.

This sequence joins TRBV12-3 or TRBV12-4 and TRBJ2-7, with D uncertain. The ends were cut back, 4 bases at V and 7 bases at J, with 8 bases in the middle. The CDR3 runs 11 residues. The CDR3 sequence: CASSSQLEQYF. DNA of the CDR3: TGTGCCAGCAGTTCCCAGCTAGAGCAGTACTTC.

This rearrangement joins TRBV6-1 to TRBJ2-5; D is possibly TRBD2 (5 bases). Germline V gene data show CDR1 as MNHNS and CDR2 as SASEGT. This CDR3 contains 16 residues. Trimming removed 5 bases at V and 1 base at J, with 17 bases between. For the CDR3, the DNA is TGTGCCAGCAGTTCCAACTCTTGGGAGTTCCAAGAGACCCAGTACTTC. Its protein product is CASSSNSWEFQETQYF.

The rearrangement uses TRBV28 and TRBJ2-1; TRBD2 matches at 8 bases. The CDR3 consists of 15 residues. Germline V gene sequence: CDR1 MDHEN, CDR2 SYDVKM. Unmatched junction bases numbered 10, after V lost 2 bases and J lost 10 bases. The CDR3 DNA reads TGTGCCAGCAGTTTAAGCCTAGCGGGTACCCAAGAGCAGTTCTTC. Amino acid sequence: CASSLSLAGTQEQFF.

This clonotype has only a few counts. The genes are TRBV5-4 and TRBJ2-7; perhaps TRBD2 as D (5 bases). V dropped 4 bases and J dropped 7 bases, with 21 bases sitting between them. Germline V gene data show CDR1 as SGHNT and CDR2 as YYREEE (reference sequence). The CDR3 runs 15 residues. CDR3 coding DNA: TGTGCCAGCAGCCCCCCGGACTCCCCGCGACAAGAGCAGTACTTC. It specifies CASSPPDSPRQEQYF.

This clonotype has more than one count but fewer than ten. V usage is TRBV4-1 and J usage is TRBJ2-7, with D unclear. V lost 2 bases to trimming and J lost 4 bases, with 18 bases between them. Per germline, CDR1 MGHRA and CDR2 YSYEKL. The CDR3 is 16 residues long. CDR3 amino acids: CASSQSASEVGYEQYF. The CDR3 DNA reads TGCGCCAGCAGCCAATCCGCCAGTGAGGTGGGATACGAGCAGTACTTC.

V and J are TRBV7-2 and TRBJ1-2, with D possibly TRBD1 on 5 matching bases. Germline CDR1 SGHTA, CDR2 FQGNSA. The CDR3 loop spans 14 amino acids. Trimming removed 5 bases at V and 4 bases at J, with 14 bases between. The DNA for the CDR3 is TGTGCCAGCAGCCCCCAGGGCGGGCCCTATGGCTACACCTTC. Translating gives CASSPQGGPYGYTF.

This clonotype has a single count. V gene TRBV25-1 combines with J gene TRBJ1-4, with 9 positions matching TRBD1. The CDR3 loop spans 17 amino acids. The germline V gene has CDR1 MGHDK and CDR2 SYGVNS. Unmatched junction bases numbered 16, after V lost 4 bases and J lost 10 bases. This CDR3 reads CASSVFEGTGQGRKLFF. The DNA for the CDR3 is TGTGCCAGCAGTGTGTTCGAAGGGACAGGGCAGGGAAGAAAACTGTTTTTT.

This clonotype was picked up a small number of times. The chain combines TRBV12-3 or TRBV12-4 with TRBJ2-5, with 8 nucleotides matching TRBD1. V shed 6 bases and J 4 bases; nucleotides not matched to a gene: 4. CDR3 length: 13 amino acids. As DNA, the CDR3 is TGTGCCAGCAGGGACAGGGTGGGAGAGACCCAGTACTTC. Translated, it gives CASRDRVGETQYF.

The V and J genes are TRBV20-1 and TRBJ2-5; 9 bases are shared with TRBD1. Germline V gene data show CDR1 as DFQATT and CDR2 as SNEGSKA (reference sequence). Trimming removed 3 bases from V and 5 bases from J; junction bases left unmatched: 10. The CDR3 runs to 15 residues. The CDR3 region is CSASQPRTGEETQYF. The CDR3, as DNA: TGCAGTGCTAGCCAGCCAAGGACAGGGGAGGAGACCCAGTACTTC.

This clonotype came up a few times. The V and J genes are TRBV19 and TRBJ1-5; 8 nucleotides agree with TRBD1. Germline values: CDR1 LNHDA, CDR2 SQIVND (reference sequence). V trimming: 4 bases; J trimming: 6 bases; junction bases outside the gene matches: 5. This CDR3 comprises 14 residues. The CDR3 loop is CASSTGQGGQPQHF. The CDR3 bases are TGTGCCAGTAGTACCGGACAGGGCGGTCAGCCCCAGCATTTT.

The chain has TRBV19 and TRBJ2-2, with 7 bases fitting TRBD2. The J segment lost 1 base and the V segment lost 9 bases, leaving 14 bases of the junction unmatched. This CDR3 is 17 amino acids long. Germline CDR1 and CDR2: LNHDA and SQIVND (reference sequence). CDR3 protein: CASTMSGAIRNTGELFF. In DNA form, the CDR3 reads TGTGCCAGCACTATGAGCGGGGCCATCCGGAACACCGGGGAGCTGTTTTTT.

This clonotype was counted many times. The J gene is TRBJ2-7, the V gene TRBV7-2; the match to TRBD1 covers 9 bases. The V gene's germline CDR1 is SGHTA and CDR2 FQGNSA. The CDR3 contains 17 residues. V lost 1 base, J lost 3 bases, and 10 bases stayed unmatched. The CDR3 region is CASSLVPGTGIYYEQYF. The CDR3 DNA sequence: TGTGCCAGCAGCTTAGTGCCCGGGACAGGGATCTACTACGAGCAGTACTTC.

V is TRBV7-2 and J is TRBJ2-1; no clear D. Germline-derived CDR1 and CDR2 are SGHTA and FQGNSA. V lost 4 bases, J lost 7 bases, and 11 bases lay in between. There are 13 residues in the CDR3. The CDR3 region is CASSSNRRNEQFF. The CDR3 coding sequence is TGTGCCAGCAGCTCCAATCGTAGGAATGAGCAGTTCTTC.

A few counts support this clonotype. The rearrangement links TRBV5-6 to TRBJ1-5, with D maybe TRBD1 (6 bases). V lost 4 bases and J 0 bases, leaving 17 bases between the germline ends. This CDR3 has 17 amino acids. Germline V gene data show CDR1 as SGHDT and CDR2 as YYEEEE. CDR3 amino acids: CASSRSRGTYSNQPQHF. Here the CDR3 DNA reads TGTGCCAGCAGCCGATCCAGGGGCACCTATAGCAATCAGCCCCAGCATTTT.

The chain employs TRBV4-1 and TRBJ1-5, with D possibly matching TRBD1 (5 bases). Germline CDR1 reads MGHRA; CDR2 reads YSYEKL. With 0 bases removed from V and 2 bases from J, the gap between germline ends came to 14 bases. The CDR3 extends over 17 amino acids. The CDR3 DNA reads as TGCGCCAGCAGCCAAGAAGGGGACTTTGTGGGCAATCAGCCCCAGCATTTT. This encodes CASSQEGDFVGNQPQHF.